This TCR beta chain was found in a study of read filtering for tumor transcriptome and immune sequencing. This library used approximately 370 ng RNA and molecular barcoded adaptors spanning alpha/delta and beta/gamma chains. TCRdb reprocessed the reads via MiXCR and lists one record per CDR3 protein. Found here are 85,000 to 100,000 distinct CDR3 sequences, under 25% of them singletons; the top ten hold roughly 11%. The table lists this clonotype with many counts. The germline V gene encodes CDR1 SQVTM and CDR2 ANQGSEA. The CDR3 loop spans 12 amino acids. Between the trimmed V and J ends, which lost 1 base and 0 bases, there was a span of 4 bases.

The chain couples TRBV29-1 to TRBJ2-7; D gene ambiguous. Sequenced: a population of CD138-negative cells sorted from bone marrow. The clonotype was recovered from a donor aged 40 or older with multiple myeloma. CDR3 coding DNA: TGCAGCGTTGAAGGGAGCTCCTACGAGCAGTACTTC. Encoded protein: CSVEGSSYEQYF.